The 32 T cell receptor beta chains given below trace back to one sample, sequenced in a study of esophageal squamous cell carcinoma under preoperative chemotherapy. Time point of the sample: before preoperative PTX-NDP chemotherapy. TCRdb re-derived calls from the PCR reads in MiXCR, one entry per CDR3 protein. This table holds about 6,600 distinct CDR3 sequences, roughly 30% found once. This specimen was taken from a patient given preoperative chemotherapy. The source is a human donor with esophageal squamous cell carcinoma. The donor label of this sample is uncertain.

A remark on this clonotype: The junction differs from germline at one of its ends, possibly a read error. The chain is built from TRBV6-5 and TRBJ2-5, with D possibly being TRBD1 or TRBD2 (5 bases each). The end of the DNA aligns better with TRBJ2-7, so the J call may be wrong. The germline V gene has CDR1 MNHEY and CDR2 SVGAGI. The CDR3 is 15 residues long. Here the CDR3 reads CGSSVARGRTYEQYF. The CDR3 nucleotides are TGTGGCAGCAGTGTGGCGAGGGGACGTACCTACGAGCAGTACTTC.

The sample holds one count of this clonotype. One end of the junction is discordant with germline, which a read error may explain. CDR3 DNA: TGTGCCCGCAGCCCGGGCGCTAGCGGGAGCGGGGAGACCCAGTTCTTC. It yields the protein CARSPGASGSGETQFF. The chain is built from TRBV5-4 and TRBJ2-1, with 10 bases lining up with TRBD2. The CDR3 has 16 amino acids. In germline, CDR1 is SGHNT, CDR2 YYREEE (reference sequence).

The gene calls are TRBV7-9 and TRBJ2-2; D gene unclear. Trimming cost V 4 bases and J 1 base, with 10 bases left between them. CDR1 and CDR2 (germline): SEHNR, FQNEAQ (reference sequence). CDR3 length: 15 residues. The CDR3 nucleotides read TGTGCCAGCAGCTCAAGAGACAAGAACACCGGGGAGCTGTTTTTT. Translating it yields CASSSRDKNTGELFF.

This clonotype was seen many times. A much larger clone differs by one base, so this may be a read error. CDR3 coding DNA: TGTGCCAGCAGCCCCCTCGGACGTCCAGAGACCCAGTTCTTC. Its translation is CASSPLGRPETQFF. The gene calls are TRBV7-2 and TRBJ2-1; no clear D. CDR3 length equals 14 residues. From germline, CDR1 is SGHTA and CDR2 FQGNSA. The V gene lost 5 bases and the J gene lost 13 bases, with 21 bases spanning the gap.

This clonotype was detected only a few times. The CDR3 region has the DNA TGTGCCAGTAGCGGGAGGGCCTCGGGGGAGCAGTTCTTC. It is translated as CASSGRASGEQFF. The chain has TRBV19 and TRBJ2-1; 8 bases map to TRBD2. The length of the CDR3 is 13 residues. Germline lookup yields CDR1 LNHDA and CDR2 SQIVND (reference sequence). With 6 bases clipped from V and 10 bases from J, the junction kept 8 bases outside the gene matches.

This clonotype was picked up a small number of times. This chain links TRBV12-3 or TRBV12-4 with TRBJ2-7, with 10 bases fitting TRBD2. The better agreement between TRBJ2-5 and the DNA end casts doubt on the J call. CDR3 length: 15 amino acids. The CDR3 sequence: CASCDIAGGGETQYF. In DNA form, the CDR3 reads TGTGCCAGCTGCGATATAGCGGGAGGTGGAGAGACCCAGTACTTC.

This clonotype has only one observation. The missing conserved phenylalanine or tryptophan at the end of this CDR3 makes a read error likely. The chain links TRBV6-1 to TRBJ2-1; tentatively, D is TRBD2 (6 bases). The tail of the sequence fits TRBJ2-7 better, so the J call may be wrong. The CDR3 contains 12 residues. The V gene's germline CDR1 is MNHNS and CDR2 SASEGT. CDR3 region: CASIVGLCEQYC. The CDR3 DNA is TGTGCCAGCATTGTGGGACTCTGCGAGCAGTACTGC.

In its sample, this clonotype was seen many times. This chain connects TRBV7-2 to TRBJ2-3; 12 positions agree with TRBD2. The germline CDR1 and CDR2 sequences are SGHTA and FQGNSA. V shed 1 base and J 6 bases; nucleotides not matched to a gene: 8. This CDR3 is built from 17 residues. DNA for the CDR3: TGTGCCAGCAGCTTAGGGGGGGGGCTAGCGGGAGGGGATACGCAGTATTTT. Protein product: CASSLGGGLAGGDTQYF.

By sample share, this clonotype is medium-sized. The CDR3 nucleotides read TGTGCCAGCAGCCATAAAGGCAACAGCGGGTTCTACGAGCAGTACTTC. This sequence encodes CASSHKGNSGFYEQYF. The chain links TRBV11-3 to TRBJ2-1, with D perhaps matching TRBD2 (6 bases). The assigned J gene may be wrong: the sequence end matches TRBJ2-7 better. In germline, CDR1 is SGHNT, CDR2 YENEEA. The CDR3 totals 16 residues.

Regarding this clonotype: One junction end does not reproduce the germline sequence, and a read error may be involved. The chain combines TRBV6-4 with TRBJ2-1, with a tentative D call TRBD1 (6 bases). The CDR3 is 13 residues long. Germline V gene lookup returns CDR1 MRHNA and CDR2 SNTAGT. CDR3 in amino acids: CGSSKDSYNEQVF. The CDR3 bases are TGTGGCAGCAGTAAGGACAGCTACAATGAGCAGGTCTTC.

This clonotype was counted between two and nine times. A much bigger clone sits one base away, suggesting this may be a read error. The J gene is TRBJ2-5, the V gene TRBV6-1; 10 bases are shared with TRBD2. Germline values: CDR1 MNHNS, CDR2 SASEGT. CDR3 size: 15 residues. J lost 11 bases, V lost 6 bases, and 15 bases had no gene match. DNA for the CDR3: TGTGCCAGCAGCCCTCTAGCGGGAGTCGGGAATGAGCAGTACTTC. This codes for CASSPLAGVGNEQYF.

This clonotype was detected many times. The chain carries TRBV27 and TRBJ2-1; 10 bases fit TRBD2. The closer fit of TRBJ2-7 to the DNA end suggests the J call may be wrong. CDR3 length: 16 amino acids. CDR1 MNHEY and CDR2 SMNVEV come from the germline V gene (reference sequence). CDR3 in amino acids: CASSYNGLAAKYEQYF. As DNA, the CDR3 is TGTGCCAGCAGTTACAACGGACTAGCGGCAAAATACGAGCAGTACTTC.

This clonotype is labeled as medium-sized. The chain recombines TRBV11-3 with TRBJ2-5; D perhaps matches TRBD2 (6 bases). The CDR3 is made up of 14 amino acids. Germline V gene data show CDR1 as SGHNT and CDR2 as YENEEA. V was trimmed by 2 bases and J by 3 bases, leaving 10 bases between them. The CDR3 protein is CASSLIREKETQYF. CDR3 nucleotides: TGTGCCAGCAGCTTAATTCGGGAGAAAGAGACCCAGTACTTC.

This sequence joins TRBV5-4 and TRBJ1-2; D is unresolved. The CDR3 extends over 15 amino acids. V was clipped by 0 bases and J by 1 base, with 10 bases between them. The germline gives CDR1 SGHNT, CDR2 YYREEE (reference sequence). As DNA, the CDR3 is TGTGCCAGCAGCTTGGGGGCCATGGGTAACTATGGCTACACCTTC. It codes for CASSLGAMGNYGYTF.

This clonotype is classed as medium-sized. The chain recombines TRBV6-5 with TRBJ2-7; possibly TRBD2 for D (7 bases). This CDR3 region has 15 residues. The ends were cut back, 5 bases at V and 3 bases at J, with 17 bases in the middle. The germline CDR1 and CDR2 sequences are MNHEY and SVGAGI. CDR3 nucleotide sequence: TGTGCCAGCAGTCCATCACAGGGCGGGAGCTACGAGCAGTACTTC. This gives the protein CASSPSQGGSYEQYF.

The chain combines TRBV7-2 with TRBJ2-3, with D unclear. CDR3 length equals 13 residues. Germline CDR1 is SGHTA and CDR2 is FQGNSA. The V end lost 7 bases, the J end lost 8 bases, and 16 bases lay between the germline ends. CDR3 nucleotides: TGTGCCAGCAACGTAGCCCTGCGTGGTACGCAGTATTTT. Residues: CASNVALRGTQYF.

Of note for this clonotype: A much bigger clone sits one base away, suggesting this may be a read error. The gene calls are TRBV6-1 and TRBJ2-1, with D unresolved. CDR1 and CDR2 from the germline V gene are MNHNS and SASEGT. V was clipped by 6 bases and J by 13 bases, with 25 bases between them. This CDR3 has 15 amino acids. CDR3 sequence reads: CASRRSLRLQETQFF. The CDR3 DNA reads TGTGCCAGCAGGCGAAGTCTAAGACTCCAAGAGACCCAGTTCTTC.

On this clonotype itself: This may come from a read error, since a much larger clone is one base off. A read error is likely, as this CDR3 ends without the conserved phenylalanine or tryptophan. The V gene is TRBV7-2, the J gene TRBJ2-1; 7 bases map to TRBD2. The germline V gene encodes CDR1 SGHTA and CDR2 FQGNSA. The CDR3 is 15 amino acids. V trimming: 6 bases; J trimming: 13 bases; junction bases outside the gene matches: 18. CDR3 residues: CASSPGLAVRGTQFV. The CDR3 DNA reads as TGTGCCAGCAGTCCCGGGCTAGCGGTTCGGGGGACCCAGTTCGTC.

This clonotype is classed as medium-sized. The chain employs TRBV7-2 and TRBJ2-1; D tentatively reads TRBD1 or TRBD2 (5 bases each). TRBJ2-7 explains the end of the DNA better; the J call may be wrong. The length of the CDR3 is 14 residues. Germline V CDR1 and CDR2: SGHTA, FQGNSA. In DNA, the CDR3 is TGTGCCAGCAATCGGGACGGTCAAGCCTACGAGCAGTACTTC. Its translation is CASNRDGQAYEQYF.

By share, this clonotype ranks as medium-sized (0.01 to 0.1%). This chain connects TRBV7-9 to TRBJ1-6, with 8 bases lining up with TRBD1. V gave up 5 bases and J gave up 8 bases; unmatched junction bases: 17. Germline V gives CDR1 SEHNR, CDR2 FQNEAQ (reference sequence). This CDR3 is 18 amino acids long. The CDR3 sequence: CASSHWTGTSYMDSPLHF. The CDR3 DNA reads as TGTGCCAGCAGCCACTGGACAGGGACGTCTTATATGGATTCACCCCTCCACTTT.

The table lists this clonotype with many counts. The J gene is TRBJ2-2, the V gene TRBV11-1; 7 nucleotides match TRBD1. Trimming cost V 8 bases and J 9 bases; bases outside gene matches: 9. The CDR3 runs to 13 residues. Germline V CDR1 and CDR2: SGHAT, FQDESV (reference sequence). The CDR3 reads CASRAKTGRELFF. CDR3 DNA sequence: TGTGCCAGCCGAGCCAAGACAGGGCGGGAGCTGTTTTTT.

The V gene is TRBV4-1, the J gene TRBJ2-3; 8 bases are a match to TRBD2. The tail of the sequence fits TRBJ2-7 better, so the J call may be wrong. CDR3 length equals 16 residues. Germline V gene sequence: CDR1 MGHRA, CDR2 YSYEKL. The CDR3 region has the DNA TGCGCCAGCAGCCAAGGTCATCGGGAGGGCCGGTACGAGCAGTACTTC. Translation: CASSQGHREGRYEQYF.

This rearrangement joins TRBV7-9 to TRBJ2-5, with a tentative D call TRBD1 (6 bases). The CDR3 has 13 residues. Germline V gives CDR1 SEHNR, CDR2 FQNEAQ (reference sequence). The V end lost 3 bases, the J end lost 4 bases, and 9 bases lay between the germline ends. This CDR3 reads CASSLDRAETQYF. In DNA form, the CDR3 reads TGTGCCAGCAGCTTGGACAGAGCAGAGACCCAGTACTTC.

In its sample, this clonotype ranks as medium-sized. This chain joins TRBV6-5 and TRBJ2-1, with D possibly TRBD2 on 5 matching bases. The closer fit of TRBJ2-7 to the DNA end suggests the J call may be wrong. The CDR3 is 15 residues long. CDR1 and CDR2 from the germline V gene are MNHEY and SVGAGI. In DNA form, the CDR3 reads TGTGCCAGCAGTTACACCCCTAGCTCCTACAATGAGCAGTACTTC. It encodes CASSYTPSSYNEQYF.

This clonotype is judged large. The CDR3 sequence: CASSETSGRVNEQYF. The CDR3, as DNA: TGTGCCAGCAGCGAGACTAGCGGGAGAGTCAACGAGCAGTACTTC. This rearrangement joins TRBV27 to TRBJ2-1, with 12 nucleotides matching TRBD2. The J call may be mistaken, given a closer DNA end match to TRBJ2-7. Germline CDR1 reads MNHEY; CDR2 reads SMNVEV (reference sequence). The CDR3 contains 15 residues.

This clonotype occurred many times. This may be a read error, as it is one base from a much larger clone. Here the CDR3 reads CASSLDPSADEQFF. The DNA of the CDR3 is TGTGCCAGCAGCTTAGATCCCTCGGCCGACGAGCAGTTCTTC. The chain joins TRBV7-2 to TRBJ2-1; D ambiguous. The CDR3 covers 14 residues. The V gene's germline CDR1 is SGHTA and CDR2 FQGNSA. V was pared by 1 base and J by 10 bases, with 14 bases between.

In this sample, this clonotype is medium-sized. This rearrangement joins TRBV28 to TRBJ2-6, with D perhaps matching TRBD2 (5 bases). The V gene's germline CDR1 is MDHEN and CDR2 SYDVKM. The CDR3 has 14 residues. Trimming removed 3 bases from V and 2 bases from J, with 5 bases in between. The CDR3 here is CASSFGAGANVLTF. In nucleotides, the CDR3 is TGTGCCAGCAGTTTCGGGGCTGGGGCCAACGTCCTGACTTTC. The whole variable domain, remainder taken from reference TRBV28 and TRBJ2-6, is DVKVTQSSRYLVKRTGEKVFLECVQDMDHENMFWYRQDPGLGLRLIYFSYDVKMKEKGDIPEGYSVSREKKERFSLILESASTNQTSMYLCASSFGAGANVLTFGAGSRLTVL.

This clonotype has more than one count but fewer than ten. The chain employs TRBV11-2 and TRBJ1-1; 9 bases line up with TRBD1. V was clipped by 5 bases and J by 0 bases; unmatched bases: 7. The CDR3 sequence is 16 residues long. Germline lookup yields CDR1 SGHAT and CDR2 FQNNGV. The CDR3: CASSLRTGALNTEAFF. The CDR3 region has the DNA TGTGCCAGCAGCCTCAGGACAGGGGCCTTGAACACTGAAGCTTTCTTT.

The V gene is TRBV6-1, the J gene TRBJ2-1; 10 bases are a match to TRBD2. The J call may be in error: the DNA end matches TRBJ2-5 better. This CDR3 contains 15 residues. Germline-derived CDR1 and CDR2 are MNHNS and SASEGT. CDR3 protein: CASRASGSGGGTQYF. The CDR3 nucleotides read TGTGCCAGCAGGGCTAGCGGGAGTGGTGGGGGGACCCAGTACTTC.

This clonotype is deemed medium-sized (0.01 to 0.1%). The CDR3 here is CASSPPDSYNEQFF. For the CDR3, the DNA is TGTGCCAGCAGCCCCCCCGACTCCTACAATGAGCAGTTCTTC. V usage is TRBV7-3 and J usage is TRBJ2-1; D unclear. The length of the CDR3 is 14 residues. V dropped 5 bases and J dropped 0 bases, with 8 bases sitting between them. Germline V gives CDR1 SGHTA, CDR2 FQGTGA.

The rearrangement joins TRBV10-2 to TRBJ2-1; the D gene is possibly TRBD2 (5 bases). Looked up from germline, CDR1 is WSHSY and CDR2 is SAAADI. The CDR3 sequence is 13 residues long. The CDR3, as DNA: TGCGGCAGGAGGCTGGCTACGTACAATGAGCAGTTCTTC. Protein sequence: CGRRLATYNEQFF.

This clonotype was detected many times. This sequence joins TRBV6-5 and TRBJ1-4; D unresolved. Looked up from germline, CDR1 is MNHEY and CDR2 is SVGAGI. Trimming removed 4 bases at V and 4 bases at J, with 16 bases between. This CDR3 is built from 16 residues. The CDR3 nucleotides are TGTGCCAGCAGTTCCGGGATTCTCACTTTTAATGAAAAACTGTTTTTT. It specifies CASSSGILTFNEKLFF.